The 13 T cell receptor beta chains listed next were all sequenced from one sample in a study of identical twins. TCRdb redid the calling of the 5' RACE reads with MiXCR, one entry per CDR3 protein. Among about 520,000 distinct CDR3 sequences listed, about 20% were seen once. These records were also assigned to another study, of T cells expressing NK-cell markers.

Sequences were obtained from CD4+ T cells sorted from blood. The receptors here all came from a woman between 18 and 29 years old in good health.

This clonotype was found many times. The V gene is TRBV12-3 or TRBV12-4, the J gene TRBJ1-2; tentative D call: TRBD1 (5 bases). The CDR3 length is 13 residues. Trimming stripped 3 bases from V and 4 bases from J, with 9 bases between. The CDR3 DNA reads as TGTGCCAGCAGTTTGAGACAGTTCTATGGCTACACCTTC. Translation: CASSLRQFYGYTF.

The chain couples TRBV20-1 to TRBJ2-3, with 12 bases identical to TRBD2. With 4 bases clipped from V and 4 bases from J, the junction kept 6 bases outside the gene matches. The germline V gene has CDR1 DFQATT and CDR2 SNEGSKA (reference sequence). The CDR3 runs 15 residues. The CDR3 sequence: CSAIGTSGRPDTQYF. The CDR3 region has the DNA TGCAGTGCTATCGGGACTAGCGGGCGTCCAGATACGCAGTATTTT.

This clonotype has just a few counts. The CDR3 is CASGLVPDGVSGANVLTF. The CDR3 nucleotides are TGTGCTAGTGGTTTGGTCCCGGACGGAGTCTCTGGGGCCAACGTCCTGACTTTC. V and J are TRBV12-5 and TRBJ2-6, with no clear D. The CDR3 has 18 residues. From germline, CDR1 is LGHNT and CDR2 FRNRAP. Between the trimmed V and J ends, which lost 0 bases and 0 bases, there was a span of 12 bases. The full variable domain, its missing parts supplied by reference TRBV12-5 and TRBJ2-6, is DARVTQTPRHKVTEMGQEVTMRCQPILGHNTVFWYRQTMMQGLELLAYFRNRAPLDDSGMPKDRFSAEMPDATLATLKIQPSEPRDSAVYFCASGLVPDGVSGANVLTFGAGSRLTVL.

This clonotype was counted a few times. V is TRBV10-3 and J is TRBJ2-7, with D perhaps matching TRBD2 (7 bases). V shed 6 bases and J shed 4 bases, with 19 bases lying between them. The CDR3 sequence is 15 residues long. Germline loops: CDR1 ENHRY, CDR2 SYGVKD. The CDR3, as DNA: TGTGCCATCAGCTTACAGGGCGGGGGTACTTACGAGCAGTACTTC. Translating it yields CAISLQGGGTYEQYF.

This clonotype has ten or more counts. V and J are TRBV29-1 and TRBJ1-2, with TRBD1 identical over 8 bases. Germline V gene lookup returns CDR1 SQVTM and CDR2 ANQGSEA. The length of the CDR3 is 11 residues. V trimming: 7 bases; J trimming: 3 bases; junction bases outside the gene matches: 1. The CDR3 loop is CSGGQDYGYTF. CDR3 DNA: TGCAGCGGGGGACAGGACTATGGCTACACCTTC.

This chain uses TRBV5-1 with TRBJ2-5, with 16 bases fitting TRBD2. In germline, CDR1 is SGHRS, CDR2 YFSETQ. The CDR3 runs to 18 residues. V lost 3 bases and J lost 5; bases outside the gene matches: 10. The CDR3 protein is CASSSTGTSGGVYETQYF. CDR3 DNA: TGCGCCAGCAGCTCAACCGGGACTAGCGGGGGGGTGTATGAGACCCAGTACTTC.

This clonotype was seen only a few times. As DNA, the CDR3 is TGCAGTGCGTGGAGTAGGCAAGAGACCCAGTACTTC. Amino acids: CSAWSRQETQYF. This sequence joins TRBV20-1 and TRBJ2-5; D uncertain. There are 12 residues in the CDR3. V gave up 6 bases and J gave up 2 bases, with 10 bases separating them. Germline lookup yields CDR1 DFQATT and CDR2 SNEGSKA (reference sequence).

This clonotype occurred a few times. J is TRBJ1-1 and V is TRBV20-1; D gene uncertain. This CDR3 has 14 amino acids. In germline, CDR1 is DFQATT, CDR2 SNEGSKA (reference sequence). V was shortened by 2 bases and J by 1 base, with 11 bases between the two germline ends. Here the CDR3 DNA reads TGCAGTGCTAGACCAGGCAGCCCGAACACTGAAGCTTTCTTT. This sequence encodes CSARPGSPNTEAFF.

This clonotype was seen only a few times. The CDR3 bases are TGTGCCAGCATCGGTGGGGACAGCCTACCAACTCTCTACGAGCAGTACTTC. Translating gives CASIGGDSLPTLYEQYF. The chain combines TRBV6-2 or TRBV6-3 with TRBJ2-7, with TRBD1 matching over 7 bases. Per the germline V gene, CDR1 is MNHEY and CDR2 is SVGEGT. The CDR3 totals 17 residues. Unmatched junction bases numbered 18, after V lost 7 bases and J lost 3 bases.

This clonotype was found a few times. A junction end diverges from the germline sequence, so it may reflect a read error. The chain employs TRBV7-7 and TRBJ2-3; 12 bases map to TRBD2. Germline CDR1 reads SSHAT; CDR2 reads FNYEAQ (reference sequence). This CDR3 has 16 residues. The CDR3 DNA reads as TGTGCTAGCAGCTTAGGGCTAGCGGGGGGGCCGGATACGCAGTATTTT. Amino acid sequence: CASSLGLAGGPDTQYF.

This clonotype was seen more than once but under ten times. The J gene is TRBJ2-1, the V gene TRBV5-6, with D possibly matching TRBD1 (5 bases). The ends were cut back, 0 bases at V and 8 bases at J, with 12 bases in the middle. The CDR3 spans 14 residues. Germline-derived CDR1 and CDR2 are SGHDT and YYEEEE. CDR3 sequence reads: CASSLDRSTYEQFF. The DNA of the CDR3 is TGTGCCAGCAGCTTGGACAGGTCTACATATGAGCAGTTCTTC.

This clonotype has a handful of counts. The chain combines TRBV5-4 with TRBJ1-1, with no clear D. The V end was cut by 0 bases, the J end by 0 bases, with 6 bases between. The CDR3 is 14 amino acids. Germline V lookup: CDR1 SGHNT, CDR2 YYREEE (reference sequence). For the CDR3, the DNA is TGTGCCAGCAGCTTGGTTCCGCTGAACACTGAAGCTTTCTTT. As protein: CASSLVPLNTEAFF.

The gene calls are TRBV6-1 and TRBJ1-1, with D maybe TRBD1 (6 bases). Trimming left V 6 bases short and J 3 bases short, with 20 bases between. Per the germline V gene, CDR1 is MNHNS and CDR2 is SASEGT. The CDR3 extends over 16 amino acids. The CDR3 loop is CASRRGGGALDTEAFF. The CDR3 region has the DNA TGTGCCAGCAGACGAGGGGGGGGCGCGTTGGACACTGAAGCTTTCTTT.